These 21 T cell receptor beta chains originate from one sample sequenced in a study of blood T cell repertoires in COVID-19. Profiled with immunoSEQ multiplex PCR; TCRdb holds only in-frame clones, not every one. This table has approximately 160,000 clones, 90% appearing once. Sequenced input: peripheral blood. These receptors all come from a man between 45 and 60 years old with acute or convalescent COVID-19.

The CDR3 protein is CASSDSDRGPTYIQYF. The CDR3 DNA reads TGTGCCAGCAGCGACTCGGACAGGGGGCCGACATACATTCAGTACTTC. V gene TRBV9 combines with J gene TRBJ2-4; 11 bases are shared with TRBD1. CDR3 length: 16 residues. CDR1 and CDR2 from the germline V gene are SGDLS and YYNGEE. J lost 8 bases, V lost 3 bases, and 10 bases had no gene match.

The chain links TRBV27 to TRBJ2-1, with 14 bases fitting TRBD2. The CDR3 has 14 amino acids. V was pared by 8 bases and J by 6 bases, with 3 bases of the junction left unmatched. Germline lookup yields CDR1 MNHEY and CDR2 SMNVEV (reference sequence). Written as DNA, the CDR3 is TGTGCCAGCGAGGGACTAGCGGGAGCCAATGAGCAGTTCTTC. It yields the protein CASEGLAGANEQFF.

Only one count was recorded for this clone. The gene calls are TRBV7-9 and TRBJ2-5, with a weak D call TRBD2 (6 bases). Germline V gene sequence: CDR1 SEHNR, CDR2 FQNEAQ (reference sequence). CDR3 size: 18 residues. Between the trimmed V and J ends, which lost 4 bases and 5 bases, there was a span of 26 bases. Here the CDR3 reads CASSSRSPRPGEGETQYF. The CDR3 DNA reads as TGTGCCAGCAGCTCCCGATCCCCCCGACCGGGAGAGGGGGAGACCCAGTACTTC.

V gene TRBV24-1 combines with J gene TRBJ2-7, with 11 bases lining up with TRBD2. J was trimmed by 5 bases and V by 3 bases; bases with no gene match: 8. The germline gives CDR1 KGHDR, CDR2 SFDVKD. CDR3 length: 16 residues. The CDR3 loop is CATSDDGSGRAHEQYF. The CDR3 nucleotides read TGTGCCACCAGTGATGACGGTAGCGGGAGGGCCCACGAGCAGTACTTC.

The chain combines TRBV29-1 with TRBJ1-6; 10 positions agree with TRBD1. CDR3 length: 14 residues. J gave up 7 bases and V 4 bases, and 4 bases lay outside the gene matches. CDR1 and CDR2 from the germline V gene are SQVTM and ANQGSEA. The CDR3 loop reads CSVAEGQGNSPLHF. The CDR3 DNA follows: TGCAGCGTTGCCGAGGGACAGGGGAATTCACCCCTCCACTTT.

The J gene is TRBJ2-1, the V gene TRBV5-4; tentatively, D is TRBD2 (5 bases). This CDR3 has 15 residues. The ends were cut back, 4 bases at V and 3 bases at J, with 14 bases in the middle. CDR1 SGHNT and CDR2 YYREEE come from the germline V gene (reference sequence). Here the CDR3 DNA reads TGTGCCAGCAGCCGGTCCGGGGATCACTACAATGAGCAGTTCTTC. It encodes CASSRSGDHYNEQFF.

This rearrangement joins TRBV27 to TRBJ2-5; tentative D call: TRBD2 (6 bases). This CDR3 spans 14 amino acids. Deletions cut 6 bases from V and 2 bases from J, with 13 bases between. Germline V CDR1 and CDR2: MNHEY, SMNVEV (reference sequence). In DNA, the CDR3 is TGTGCCAGCAGCCGTGGTGGGGGGCAAGAGACCCAGTACTTC. Its translation: CASSRGGGQETQYF.

The chain employs TRBV28 and TRBJ2-3; D not certain. Per the germline V gene, CDR1 is MDHEN and CDR2 is SYDVKM. The CDR3 has 13 residues. The V gene lost 2 bases and the J gene lost 5 bases, with 8 bases spanning the gap. For the CDR3, the DNA is TGTGCCAGCAGTTTAAACAGTAGAGATACGCAGTATTTT. Protein product: CASSLNSRDTQYF.

V gene TRBV6-6 combines with J gene TRBJ1-5; TRBD1 agrees at 9 bases. In germline, CDR1 is MNHNY, CDR2 SVGAGI (reference sequence). The V and J ends lost 0 bases and 7 bases, in that order; junction bases with no gene match: 7. CDR3 length equals 16 residues. The CDR3 DNA follows: TGTGCCAGCAGTTACTCCCGGGACAGGGTGGGGCAGCCCCAGCATTTT. As protein: CASSYSRDRVGQPQHF.

A single count supports this clone. The V and J genes are TRBV28 and TRBJ1-3; no firm D call. This CDR3 has 12 amino acids. Germline V gene data show CDR1 as MDHEN and CDR2 as SYDVKM. V shed 5 bases and J shed 4 bases, with 6 bases lying between them. The CDR3, as DNA: TGTGCCAGCAGTGAGACAGGAAACACCATATATTTT. It encodes CASSETGNTIYF. Supplemented by reference TRBV28 and TRBJ1-3, the full variable domain reads DVKVTQSSRYLVKRTGEKVFLECVQDMDHENMFWYRQDPGLGLRLIYFSYDVKMKEKGDIPEGYSVSREKKERFSLILESASTNQTSMYLCASSETGNTIYFGEGSWLTVV.

The chain employs TRBV29-1 and TRBJ2-7; TRBD1 matches 7 bases. The J segment lost 0 bases and the V segment lost 7 bases, leaving 9 bases of the junction unmatched. There are 14 residues in the CDR3. Germline CDR1 is SQVTM and CDR2 is ANQGSEA. The DNA of the CDR3 is TGCAGCGCTGGGACAGCCTTCCCCTCCTACGAGCAGTACTTC. Translation: CSAGTAFPSYEQYF.

The V call is TRBV11-2, the J call TRBJ2-7; D perhaps matches TRBD1 (6 bases). Germline assignment: CDR1 SGHAT and CDR2 FQNNGV. The CDR3 is made up of 17 amino acids. Trimming took off 2 bases at V and 2 bases at J, with 19 bases between the two ends. The CDR3 nucleotides read TGTGCCAGCAGCTTAAAAGTGGACAGCCCTATCCCCTACGAGCAGTACGTC. Translating it yields CASSLKVDSPIPYEQYV.

The chain uses TRBV6-6 and TRBJ2-5, with 7 bases matching TRBD1. J lost 4 bases, V lost 2 bases, and 7 bases had no gene match. Looked up from germline, CDR1 is MNHNY and CDR2 is SVGAGI (reference sequence). This CDR3 contains 15 residues. As DNA, the CDR3 is TGTGCCAGCAGTTACGCAACAGGGGTCGCAGAGACCCAGTACTTC. As protein: CASSYATGVAETQYF.

The chain is built from TRBV24-1 and TRBJ1-2, with 11 bases aligning to TRBD1. CDR3 length equals 16 residues. The V gene's germline CDR1 is KGHDR and CDR2 SFDVKD. The J segment lost 5 bases and the V segment lost 4 bases, leaving 8 bases of the junction unmatched. CDR3 amino acids: CATSESGTGGWYGYTF. CDR3 sequence (DNA): TGTGCCACCAGTGAGTCCGGGACAGGGGGATGGTATGGCTACACCTTC.

This clone showed up just a few times. This chain joins TRBV20-1 and TRBJ1-5; D is undetermined. This CDR3 region has 15 residues. Germline V gene sequence: CDR1 DFQATT, CDR2 SNEGSKA (reference sequence). The V and J ends lost 3 bases and 3 bases respectively, with 15 bases between them. CDR3 nucleotides: TGCAGTGCTAGTTCGGGTTTCGGAAACAATCAGCCCCAGCATTTT. Translated: CSASSGFGNNQPQHF.

This chain connects TRBV5-1 to TRBJ2-2; D is perhaps TRBD1 (5 bases). Germline CDR1 is SGHRS and CDR2 is YFSETQ. Trimming removed 2 bases at V and 0 bases at J, with 11 bases between. The CDR3 length is 16 residues. CDR3 residues: CASSLGSTANTGELFF. The CDR3 DNA reads as TGCGCCAGCAGCTTAGGTTCGACAGCGAACACCGGGGAGCTGTTTTTT.

This sequence joins TRBV6-6 and TRBJ2-7; 9 bases line up with TRBD1. Per germline, CDR1 MNHNY and CDR2 SVGAGI (reference sequence). With 2 bases clipped from V and 3 bases from J, the junction kept 2 bases outside the gene matches. CDR3 length: 14 amino acids. The CDR3 DNA reads TGTGCCAGCAGTTACGGGGACAGGGTCTACGAGCAGTACTTC. This translates into CASSYGDRVYEQYF.

The chain uses TRBV4-2 and TRBJ1-5, with D unclear. CDR3 length: 15 amino acids. Trimming took 1 base from V and 6 from J, leaving 13 bases between them. The germline V gene encodes CDR1 LGHNA and CDR2 YNFKEQ. In DNA form, the CDR3 reads TGTGCCAGCAGCCAAGGGTCAGGTCGGGGTCAGCCCCAGCATTTT. Amino acid sequence: CASSQGSGRGQPQHF.

The chain is built from TRBV4-1 and TRBJ2-1, with D perhaps matching TRBD2 (6 bases). The CDR3 covers 16 residues. Trimming removed 4 bases at V and 1 base at J, with 14 bases between. Germline loops: CDR1 MGHRA, CDR2 YSYEKL. The CDR3: CASSPNRDSSYNEQFF. The CDR3 DNA sequence: TGCGCCAGCAGCCCAAACCGGGACTCATCCTACAATGAGCAGTTCTTC.

The chain links TRBV7-3 to TRBJ2-2, with D possibly TRBD1 on 5 matching bases. The V end lost 5 bases, the J end lost 0 bases, and 16 bases lay between the germline ends. The CDR3 has 17 residues. Germline values: CDR1 SGHTA, CDR2 FQGTGA. In DNA, the CDR3 is TGTGCCAGCAGCCCAAATCATGGGGCAACGAACACCGGGGAGCTGTTTTTT. Residues: CASSPNHGATNTGELFF.

The chain employs TRBV11-2 and TRBJ2-2; the D gene is possibly TRBD2 (7 bases). Germline V gene sequence: CDR1 SGHAT, CDR2 FQNNGV. CDR3 length: 15 amino acids. V was trimmed by 4 bases and J by 7 bases, leaving 16 bases between them. CDR3 protein: CASSSLRGLGGELFF. The CDR3 region has the DNA TGTGCCAGCAGCTCGTTGCGGGGGCTAGGCGGGGAGCTGTTTTTT.